The 8 T cell receptor beta chains in this list originate from one sample, sequenced in a study of a mutant IDH1 vaccine in newly diagnosed glioma. Sequencing was performed with immunoSEQ multiplex PCR; in TCRdb, only in-frame clones are kept and a portion is missing. In the table there are 35,000 to 50,000 clones, roughly 92% of which are singletons. The antigens of these receptors remain unknown. Time point reported: week 35, safety follow-up. In the vaccine, a single dose held 300 ug of the mutant IDH1 20-mer peptide, along with topical imiquimod. The sequencing used PBMCs, collected from a glioma patient whose treatment included an IDH1 peptide vaccine. The receptors originated from a middle-aged man with glioma.

The gene calls are TRBV19 and TRBJ2-7, with D tentatively TRBD1 (6 bases). There are 13 residues in the CDR3. CDR1 and CDR2 (germline): LNHDA, SQIVND (reference sequence). V was cut by 9 bases and J by 4 bases, with 16 bases left in between. CDR3 coding DNA: TGTGCCAGCGCCAAGGGGGTTATTTACGAGCAGTACTTC. Its translation: CASAKGVIYEQYF.

The rearrangement joins TRBV7-9 to TRBJ2-7; no reliable D call. CDR3 length: 16 amino acids. V was shortened by 4 bases and J by 0 bases, with 16 bases between the two germline ends. Germline assignment: CDR1 SEHNR and CDR2 FQNEAQ (reference sequence). The CDR3 is CASSYPFGRNSYEQYF. The CDR3, as DNA: TGTGCCAGCAGCTACCCCTTCGGACGGAACTCCTACGAGCAGTACTTC.

This clone was seen a single time. Different DNA sequences within this sample yield the same CDR3. The rearrangement links TRBV5-1 to TRBJ2-5, with 8 bases that match TRBD2. CDR1 SGHRS and CDR2 YFSETQ come from the germline V gene. This CDR3 region has 16 residues. V was pared by 2 bases and J by 5 bases, with 11 bases of the junction left unmatched. CDR3 protein: CASSLGAAGAQETQYF. CDR3 bases: TGCGCCAGCAGCTTAGGAGCAGCGGGAGCACAGGAGACCCAGTACTTC.

The CDR3 is CSVLPQTENYGYTF. The CDR3 coding sequence is TGCAGCGTTCTACCCCAAACAGAGAACTATGGCTACACCTTC. The genes are TRBV29-1 and TRBJ1-2; no clear D gene. The CDR3 totals 14 residues. V lost 5 bases and J lost 2, with 15 bases in between. CDR1 and CDR2 (germline): SQVTM, ANQGSEA.

V and J are TRBV6-1 and TRBJ2-5; 10 positions agree with TRBD2. Looked up from germline, CDR1 is MNHNS and CDR2 is SASEGT. V gave up 8 bases and J gave up 3 bases; unmatched junction bases: 6. CDR3 length: 14 amino acids. As DNA, the CDR3 is TGTGCCAGCCAGCTAGCGGGGGAAGAAGAGACCCAGTACTTC. Its protein product is CASQLAGEEETQYF.

Only one count was recorded for this clone. The chain combines TRBV6-1 with TRBJ2-3; D might be TRBD1 (6 bases). V gave up 3 bases and J gave up 4 bases, with 11 bases separating them. The CDR3 sequence is 14 residues long. Germline CDR1 MNHNS, CDR2 SASEGT. The CDR3 protein is CASSEGRGSDTQYF. CDR3 nucleotides: TGTGCCAGCAGTGAGGGCAGGGGCTCAGATACGCAGTATTTT.

As regards this clone: An end of the junction differs from the germline gene, which may be a read error. This rearrangement joins TRBV5-6 to TRBJ1-2, with D possibly matching TRBD1 (5 bases). This CDR3 contains 15 residues. From germline, CDR1 is SGHDT and CDR2 YYEEEE. The CDR3 DNA is TGTGCCAGCAGTTTGGAAATGGACACATTCTATGGCTACACCTTC. Amino acids: CASSLEMDTFYGYTF.

This chain uses TRBV5-4 with TRBJ2-3; D gene uncertain. Germline V gives CDR1 SGHNT, CDR2 YYREEE (reference sequence). V shed 0 bases and J shed 4 bases, with 3 bases lying between them. CDR3 length: 12 amino acids. CDR3 nucleotides: TGTGCCAGCAGCTTGGTTGCAGATACGCAGTATTTT. This translates into CASSLVADTQYF.